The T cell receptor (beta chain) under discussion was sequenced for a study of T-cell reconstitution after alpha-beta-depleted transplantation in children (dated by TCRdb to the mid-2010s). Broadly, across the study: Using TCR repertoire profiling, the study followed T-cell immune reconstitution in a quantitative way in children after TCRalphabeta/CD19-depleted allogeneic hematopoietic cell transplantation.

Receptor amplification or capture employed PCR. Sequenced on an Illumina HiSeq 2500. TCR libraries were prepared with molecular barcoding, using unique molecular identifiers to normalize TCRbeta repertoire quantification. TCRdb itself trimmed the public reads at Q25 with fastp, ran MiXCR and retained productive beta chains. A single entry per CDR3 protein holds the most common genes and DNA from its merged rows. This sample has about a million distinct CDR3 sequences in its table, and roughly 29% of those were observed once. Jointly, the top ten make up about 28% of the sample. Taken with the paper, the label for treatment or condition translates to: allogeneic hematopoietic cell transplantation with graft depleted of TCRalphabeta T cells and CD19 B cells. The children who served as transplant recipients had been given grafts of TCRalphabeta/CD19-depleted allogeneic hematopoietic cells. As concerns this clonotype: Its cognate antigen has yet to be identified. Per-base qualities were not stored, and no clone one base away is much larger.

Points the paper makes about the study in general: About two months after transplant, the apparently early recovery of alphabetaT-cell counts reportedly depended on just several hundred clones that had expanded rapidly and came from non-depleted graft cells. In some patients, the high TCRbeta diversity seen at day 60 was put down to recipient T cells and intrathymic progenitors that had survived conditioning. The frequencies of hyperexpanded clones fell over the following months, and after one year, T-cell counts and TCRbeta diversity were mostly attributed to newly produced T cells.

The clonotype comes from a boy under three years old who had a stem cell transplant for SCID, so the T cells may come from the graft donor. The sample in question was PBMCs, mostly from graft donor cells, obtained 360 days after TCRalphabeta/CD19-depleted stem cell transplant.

CDR3 loop: CASSLGDRGYGYTF. The nucleotide sequence is TGCGCCAGCAGCTTGGGGGACAGGGGCTATGGCTACACCTTC. The rearranged segments are TRBV5-1 and TRBJ1-2; TRBD1 agrees with 10 junctional bases. Trimming leaves V shorter by 0 bases and J shorter by 4 bases, with the junction holding 0 bases beyond the gene matches. CDR1 and CDR2 are read off the germline V gene as SGHRS and YFSETQ. Inclusive of the bounding cysteine and phenylalanine, the CDR3 is 14 residues long. Only the CDR3 portion is preserved as DNA: 42 bases, with reading frame beginning at the first base.